The 21 T cell receptor beta chains below were found in one sample sequenced in a study of PD-1 blockade in classical Hodgkin lymphoma. Clones were read by immunoSEQ multiplex PCR, and TCRdb kept only the in-frame ones, dropping some. The top ten hold roughly 2.7% of the sample, which has 20,000 or so clones, roughly 80% seen once. The time point here: cycle 4 day 1 (C4D1), after less than 7 weeks of nivolumab. In every patient, relapse followed autologous stem cell transplantation, while exposure to brentuximab vedotin differed. Negative magnetic selection isolated CD4+ T cells from thawed PBMCs. The source was CD4+ T cells from blood, collected before the fourth cycle of nivolumab. The receptors were sampled from a human donor with classical Hodgkin lymphoma.

The rearrangement uses TRBV5-6 and TRBJ2-3, with 10 bases fitting TRBD2. CDR1 is SGHDT and CDR2 is YYEEEE in the germline V gene. V dropped 5 bases and J dropped 5; count of bases not matched to a gene: 8. CDR3 size: 15 residues. CDR3 nucleotides: TGTGCCAGCAGGCGGCCGGGACTAGCGATAGATACGCAGTATTTT. This codes for CASRRPGLAIDTQYF.

The V and J genes are TRBV7-9 and TRBJ2-1; D unresolved. This CDR3 has 13 amino acids. Trimming left V 5 bases short and J 6 bases short, with 11 bases between. Germline CDR1 and CDR2: SEHNR and FQNEAQ (reference sequence). The chain's CDR3 is CASSRSPLNEQFF. CDR3 in DNA: TGTGCCAGCAGCCGCTCTCCACTCAATGAGCAGTTCTTC.

The chain uses TRBV27 and TRBJ1-1, with a weak D call TRBD1 (5 bases). Trimming pared 6 bases from V and 0 bases from J, leaving 11 bases between. The CDR3 length is 14 residues. Germline assignment: CDR1 MNHEY and CDR2 SMNVEV (reference sequence). The CDR3 DNA reads TGTGCCAGCAGCAGGGCGGGGGTGAACACTGAAGCTTTCTTT. Translated, it gives CASSRAGVNTEAFF.

This chain connects TRBV7-9 to TRBJ2-7; weak D call: TRBD1 (6 bases). Per the germline V gene, CDR1 is SEHNR and CDR2 is FQNEAQ (reference sequence). V lost 5 bases and J lost 1, with 12 bases in between. This CDR3 region has 14 residues. The CDR3 sequence is CASSPSGTSYEQYF. CDR3 in DNA: TGTGCCAGCAGCCCCTCCGGGACATCCTACGAGCAGTACTTC.

This clone is labeled large (0.1 to 1%). The genes are TRBV29-1 and TRBJ1-1; D is unresolved. The germline V gene encodes CDR1 SQVTM and CDR2 ANQGSEA. Trimming pared 5 bases from V and 1 base from J, leaving 5 bases between. CDR3 length: 11 amino acids. The CDR3 nucleotides are TGCAGCGTTAGGCCGAACACTGAAGCTTTCTTT. Its translation: CSVRPNTEAFF. Filled out from reference TRBV29-1 and TRBJ1-1, the complete variable domain reads SAVISQKPSRDICQRGTSLTIQCQVDSQVTMMFWYRQQPGQSLTLIATANQGSEATYESGFVIDKFPISRPNLTFSTLTVSNMSPEDSSIYLCSVRPNTEAFFGQGTRLTVV.

The chain combines TRBV28 with TRBJ1-4, with a weak D call TRBD1 (5 bases). V lost 6 bases, J lost 7 bases, and 15 bases lay in between. The CDR3 totals 14 residues. Germline V gene sequence: CDR1 MDHEN, CDR2 SYDVKM. As DNA, the CDR3 is TGTGCCAGCAGGTTCCGGGGTCAGGGTGAAAAACTGTTTTTT. This translates into CASRFRGQGEKLFF.

This rearrangement joins TRBV30 to TRBJ2-3, with 10 bases identical to TRBD2. This CDR3 has 18 residues. Germline trimming cut 5 bases from V and 0 bases from J; bases unmatched to any gene: 14. CDR1 is GTSNPN, CDR2 SVGIG, per germline (reference sequence). DNA for the CDR3: TGTGCCTGGGGGGCTAGCGGGAGTATACGTATTAGCACAGATACGCAGTATTTT. Translated: CAWGASGSIRISTDTQYF.

The chain is built from TRBV2 and TRBJ1-3; TRBD1 agrees at 7 bases. This CDR3 contains 14 residues. V was clipped by 4 bases and J by 3 bases; unmatched bases: 3. Germline CDR1 reads SNHLY; CDR2 reads FYNNEI. CDR3 DNA: TGTGCCAGCAGTGCGAACAGGGGTGGAAACACCATATATTTT. This translates into CASSANRGGNTIYF.

This clone occurred once. The J gene is TRBJ2-1, the V gene TRBV5-1, with D possibly TRBD2 on 6 matching bases. Germline V gene data show CDR1 as SGHRS and CDR2 as YFSETQ. Trimming took off 6 bases at V and 6 bases at J, with 16 bases between the two ends. The CDR3 consists of 14 residues. CDR3 loop: CASIPDRGFNEQFF. The CDR3 bases are TGCGCCAGCATCCCGGACCGGGGGTTCAATGAGCAGTTCTTC.

The chain has TRBV28 and TRBJ2-7, with D possibly being TRBD1 or TRBD2 (5 bases each). Trimming left V 3 bases short and J 0 bases short, with 9 bases between. The germline V gene encodes CDR1 MDHEN and CDR2 SYDVKM. The CDR3 length is 14 residues. The CDR3 sequence: CASSFGGSSYEQYF. The CDR3 region has the DNA TGTGCCAGCAGTTTTGGGGGTAGCTCCTACGAGCAGTACTTC.

The chain combines TRBV6-6 with TRBJ2-7; D might be TRBD1 or TRBD2, each matching 5 bases. Deletions cut 7 bases from V and 5 bases from J, with 18 bases between. CDR1 and CDR2 from the germline V gene are MNHNY and SVGAGI (reference sequence). The CDR3 has 14 residues. The CDR3 protein is CASTPRPGTDEQYF. The CDR3 DNA follows: TGTGCCAGCACACCTCGTCCGGGGACGGACGAGCAGTACTTC.

The V call is TRBV13, the J call TRBJ2-1; 14 bases match TRBD2. Germline V gene data show CDR1 as PRHDT and CDR2 as FYEKMQ (reference sequence). J gave up 9 bases and V 5 bases, and 6 bases lay outside the gene matches. The CDR3 totals 15 residues. The CDR3 nucleotides read TGTGCCAGCAGCCCACCGGGACTAGCGGGAGTTGAGCAGTTCTTC. It yields the protein CASSPPGLAGVEQFF.

This chain connects TRBV7-9 to TRBJ1-5; perhaps TRBD1 as D (5 bases). The CDR3 is 16 residues long. V lost 0 bases to trimming and J lost 0 bases, with 9 bases between them. In germline, CDR1 is SEHNR, CDR2 FQNEAQ (reference sequence). The DNA for the CDR3 is TGTGCCAGCAGCTTAGCTGGGACTTATAGCAATCAGCCCCAGCATTTT. This sequence encodes CASSLAGTYSNQPQHF.

The chain couples TRBV5-5 to TRBJ2-5; either TRBD1 or TRBD2 may fit D (6 bases each). The V end was cut by 4 bases, the J end by 5 bases, with 15 bases between. The length of the CDR3 is 14 residues. Germline V gene lookup returns CDR1 SGHKS and CDR2 YYEKEE (reference sequence). Here the CDR3 DNA reads TGTGCCAGCAGCCTTGGGGGCGGGACGGAGACCCAGTACTTC. This gives the protein CASSLGGGTETQYF.

This chain uses TRBV5-1 with TRBJ1-6; TRBD1 matches 9 bases. With 4 bases clipped from V and 9 bases from J, the junction kept 8 bases outside the gene matches. Germline CDR1 and CDR2: SGHRS and YFSETQ. This CDR3 has 15 residues. In DNA form, the CDR3 reads TGCGCCAGCAGCGGAACGACAGGGGGGATTTCACCCCTCCACTTT. This translates into CASSGTTGGISPLHF. The complete variable domain, with remaining parts taken from reference TRBV5-1 and TRBJ1-6, reads KAGVTQTPRYLIKTRGQQVTLSCSPISGHRSVSWYQQTPGQGLQFLFEYFSETQRNKGNFPGRFSGRQFSNSRSEMNVSTLELGDSALYLCASSGTTGGISPLHFGNGTRLTVT.

V is TRBV7-8 and J is TRBJ2-7, with D possibly matching TRBD1 (5 bases). Trimming took off 5 bases at V and 5 bases at J, with 10 bases between the two ends. CDR3 length: 12 amino acids. The V gene's germline CDR1 is SGHVS and CDR2 FQNEAQ. CDR3 sequence (DNA): TGTGCCAGCAGCCCCCAGGGCCACGAGCAGTACTTC. Residues: CASSPQGHEQYF. Based on the CDR3 plus reference TRBV7-8 and TRBJ2-7, the full variable domain is GAGVSQSPRYKVAKRGQDVALRCDPISGHVSLFWYQQALGQGPEFLTYFQNEAQLDKSGLPSDRFFAERPEGSVSTLKIQRTQQEDSAVYLCASSPQGHEQYFGPGTRLTVT.

The V and J genes are TRBV19 and TRBJ1-1; D is perhaps TRBD1 (6 bases). This CDR3 has 13 residues. V gave up 1 base and J gave up 7 bases, with 10 bases separating them. Germline values: CDR1 LNHDA, CDR2 SQIVND (reference sequence). The CDR3, as DNA: TGTGCCAGTAGTATAGTTCTAGGGGGTGAAGCTTTCTTT. Its translation: CASSIVLGGEAFF. The full variable domain, with the rest looked up from reference TRBV19 and TRBJ1-1, is DGGITQSPKYLFRKEGQNVTLSCEQNLNHDAMYWYRQDPGQGLRLIYYSQIVNDFQKGDIAEGYSVSREKKESFPLTVTSAQKNPTAFYLCASSIVLGGEAFFGQGTRLTVV.

J is TRBJ2-7 and V is TRBV10-2; D unclear. The CDR3 is made up of 13 amino acids. V was shortened by 2 bases and J by 3 bases, with 8 bases between the two germline ends. The germline gives CDR1 WSHSY, CDR2 SAAADI. The CDR3 sequence is CASSELPDYEQYF. The DNA for the CDR3 is TGCGCCAGCAGTGAGCTCCCAGACTACGAGCAGTACTTC.

This clone was observed once. The genes are TRBV11-2 and TRBJ2-1; D gene unclear. V lost 1 base and J 9 bases, leaving 13 bases between the germline ends. The germline CDR1 and CDR2 sequences are SGHAT and FQNNGV. CDR3 length: 14 residues. DNA of the CDR3: TGTGCCAGCAGCTTAGGTACGGGCTTGGGTGAGCAGTTCTTC. This sequence encodes CASSLGTGLGEQFF.

The CDR3 nucleotides read TGCGCCAGCAGCTTGGAAGGGGTGGGCCAAGAGACCCAGTACTTC. Amino acids: CASSLEGVGQETQYF. The V gene is TRBV5-1, the J gene TRBJ2-5; the D gene is possibly TRBD1 (5 bases). The germline CDR1 and CDR2 sequences are SGHRS and YFSETQ. The CDR3 is 15 amino acids. V was pared by 0 bases and J by 1 base, with 10 bases between.

The chain combines TRBV18 with TRBJ1-3; D remains unclear. From germline, CDR1 is KGHSH and CDR2 LQKENI. This CDR3 contains 13 residues. With 3 bases removed from V and 4 bases from J, the gap between germline ends came to 7 bases. The CDR3 here is CASSPEGGNTIYF. CDR3 DNA: TGTGCCAGCTCACCGGAAGGGGGAAACACCATATATTTT.